What follows describes a single T cell receptor beta chain. The target antigen is unknown. The CDR3 consists of 14 residues. Germline V gives CDR1 SGHRS, CDR2 YFSETQ. Between the trimmed V and J ends, which lost 3 bases and 4 bases, there was a span of 13 bases. The entry originates in a study of T cell repertoires in cytomegalovirus infection. MiXCR, run by TCRdb on the reads, gives a single entry per CDR3 protein. The table has 450,000 to 600,000 distinct CDR3 sequences, about 33% seen once. The sample was cultured PBMCs, taken from culture after CMV antigen stimulation. This TCR was sampled from a human donor in good health (CMV status not recorded). Some clones in this sample may be carry-over from other donors' samples. The chain links TRBV5-1 to TRBJ2-5; tentative D call: TRBD2 (7 bases). The CDR3 region has the DNA TGCGCCAGCAGCTATGGGGGGGGCGCAGAGACCCAGTACTTC. This codes for CASSYGGGAETQYF.